This TCR beta chain was sequenced during a study of blood T cells in healthy people across ages. The overall study: About one barcoded beta molecule per two T cells was captured by template switching. The study, taken as a whole, reports: It was found that TCR beta diversity correlated strongly with the percentage of naive T cells. Roughly linearly, TCR beta diversity per million T cells fell as age increased.

Using a J-beta primer mix together with a sample-barcoded 5' primer, a second PCR was run for roughly 6 to 12 cycles. Every cDNA molecule carried a tag from a template-switch adaptor bearing 12 random nucleotides. TCRdb ran MiXCR on the 5' RACE reads and lists one entry per CDR3 protein. The sample shows 1.5 million or so distinct CDR3 sequences, 42% of them seen only once. This clonotype was seen more than once but under ten times. As yet, its antigen is unknown. This sequence was found in a young woman in good health. Sample: blood.

The CDR3: CAISEKDEKLFF. The CDR3, as DNA: TGTGCCATCAGTGAAAAGGATGAAAAACTGTTTTTT. The rearrangement joins TRBV10-3 to TRBJ1-4, with D unresolved. V was cut by 3 bases and J by 6 bases, with 5 bases left in between. The CDR3 loop spans 12 amino acids. Germline loops: CDR1 ENHRY, CDR2 SYGVKD.